These 12 T cell receptor beta chains originate from one sample sequenced in a study of response to subunit inactivated influenza vaccine listed by TCRdb under 2018. Preparation of the library involved RT-PCR. Sequenced using an Illumina HiSeq 2500. TCRdb cleaned the public reads at Q25 with fastp, built clones with MiXCR and kept in-frame beta chains. Rows matching on CDR3 protein sequence are summarized as one entry with the most common DNA and genes. The sample table records about 540,000 distinct CDR3 sequences; approximately 24% of these occur just once. 2.8% of the sample belongs to the ten largest clones. These same records also appear under a second study, on T cells expressing NK-cell markers. As that second study puts it: The TCR beta cDNA libraries were made using 5'RACE template switching, a step that added both a universal primer site and unique molecular identifiers.

Specimen: CD4+ T cells sorted from PBMCs, collected roughly 12 days after vaccination. These receptors were taken from a middle-aged man who received an inactivated influenza vaccine. Donor details come from another sample of the same person, matched by shared clones.

The J gene is TRBJ1-4, the V gene TRBV2, with no clear D. From germline, CDR1 is SNHLY and CDR2 FYNNEI. The CDR3 has 14 residues. V lost 4 bases to trimming and J lost 0 bases, with 6 bases between them. The CDR3 region is CASSVDTTNEKLFF. In DNA form, the CDR3 reads TGTGCCAGCAGTGTCGATACAACTAATGAAAAACTGTTTTTT.

The table lists this clonotype with a few counts. V and J are TRBV12-5 and TRBJ2-5; TRBD1 agrees at 8 bases. V lost 4 bases, J lost 7 bases, and 2 bases stayed unmatched. CDR1 LGHNT and CDR2 FRNRAP come from the germline V gene. The CDR3 totals 12 residues. CDR3 in amino acids: CASGSGGGTQYF. In DNA form, the CDR3 reads TGTGCTAGTGGTTCAGGGGGCGGGACCCAGTACTTC.

This clonotype is a singleton in its sample. Since the CDR3 does not end with the conserved phenylalanine or tryptophan, this likely comes from a read error. In nucleotides, the CDR3 is TGCAGTGCTAGAGTAGTGGGACGAAGCTACGAGCAGTACATC. Protein sequence: CSARVVGRSYEQYI. The chain recombines TRBV20-1 with TRBJ2-7; the D call may be TRBD1 or TRBD2 (5 bases each). This CDR3 has 14 residues. Germline lookup yields CDR1 DFQATT and CDR2 SNEGSKA (reference sequence). V lost 1 base, J lost 3 bases, and 13 bases lay in between.

The chain couples TRBV14 to TRBJ1-1, with D uncertain. Between the trimmed V and J ends, which lost 0 bases and 10 bases, there was a span of 12 bases. The CDR3 runs 13 residues. CDR1 is SGHDN and CDR2 is FVKESK in the germline V gene. CDR3 sequence: CASSQDPWVGAFF. CDR3 DNA: TGTGCCAGCAGCCAAGATCCCTGGGTAGGAGCTTTCTTT.

This chain joins TRBV6-2 or TRBV6-3 and TRBJ2-2; 12 nucleotides line up with TRBD2. V gave up 2 bases and J gave up 9 bases; unmatched junction bases: 7. The length of the CDR3 is 16 residues. Looked up from germline, CDR1 is MNHEY and CDR2 is SVGEGT. CDR3 nucleotide sequence: TGTGCCAGCAGTTACGCCGGGACTAGCGGGTTTCGGGAGCTGTTTTTT. It yields the protein CASSYAGTSGFRELFF.

The CDR3 DNA sequence: TGCGCCAGCAGCTTGGCAGATAGGTTCTACGAGCAGTACTTC. Its protein is CASSLADRFYEQYF. The chain recombines TRBV5-1 with TRBJ2-7, with D unresolved. The CDR3 has 14 amino acids. Germline V CDR1 and CDR2: SGHRS, YFSETQ. The V end lost 0 bases, the J end lost 3 bases, and 10 bases lay between the germline ends.

The sample holds a few counts of this clonotype. This sequence joins TRBV5-1 and TRBJ1-1, with 9 bases matching TRBD1. Germline CDR1 SGHRS, CDR2 YFSETQ. The CDR3 totals 16 residues. With V trimmed by 0 bases and J by 7 bases, 10 bases remained unmatched. The CDR3 loop is CASSLGTGVFRGEAFF. The CDR3 DNA follows: TGCGCCAGCAGCTTGGGGACAGGGGTATTTCGCGGTGAAGCTTTCTTT. The variable domain in full, completed from reference TRBV5-1 and TRBJ1-1, reads KAGVTQTPRYLIKTRGQQVTLSCSPISGHRSVSWYQQTPGQGLQFLFEYFSETQRNKGNFPGRFSGRQFSNSRSEMNVSTLELGDSALYLCASSLGTGVFRGEAFFGQGTRLTVV.

CDR3 residues: CASGQYRGQETQYF. Written as DNA, the CDR3 is TGTGCCAGCGGACAATACAGGGGGCAGGAGACCCAGTACTTC. This rearrangement joins TRBV2 to TRBJ2-5; the match to TRBD1 covers 9 bases. With 8 bases clipped from V and 5 bases from J, the junction kept 9 bases outside the gene matches. CDR1 and CDR2 (germline): SNHLY, FYNNEI. CDR3 size: 14 residues.

This chain links TRBV3-1 with TRBJ2-7; perhaps TRBD2 as D (6 bases). V lost 5 bases and J lost 2, with 13 bases in between. CDR1 LGHDT and CDR2 YNNKEL come from the germline V gene (reference sequence). CDR3 size: 14 residues. The CDR3 protein is CASSKWGGTYEQYF. In DNA form, the CDR3 reads TGTGCCAGCAGCAAATGGGGCGGGACCTACGAGCAGTACTTC.

The rearrangement joins TRBV9 to TRBJ1-6, with D unclear. V lost 0 bases and J lost 7, with 5 bases in between. The CDR3 is 13 residues long. CDR1 and CDR2 from the germline V gene are SGDLS and YYNGEE. The CDR3 region has the DNA TGTGCCAGCAGCGTAGAGCTGAATTCACCCCTCCACTTT. Its protein is CASSVELNSPLHF.

This chain joins TRBV11-1 and TRBJ2-3; 16 bases are a match to TRBD2. Germline trimming cut 5 bases from V and 2 bases from J; bases unmatched to any gene: 10. The germline V gene has CDR1 SGHAT and CDR2 FQDESV (reference sequence). The CDR3 runs 19 residues. CDR3: CASSRVPGLAGGITDTQYF. The CDR3 DNA reads TGTGCCAGCAGCCGAGTCCCGGGACTAGCGGGAGGGATCACAGATACGCAGTATTTT. The whole variable domain, remainder taken from reference TRBV11-1 and TRBJ2-3, is EAEVAQSPRYKITEKSQAVAFWCDPISGHATLYWYRQILGQGPELLVQFQDESVVDDSQLPKDRFSAERLKGVDSTLKIQPAELGDSAMYLCASSRVPGLAGGITDTQYFGPGTRLTVL.

The rearrangement links TRBV4-1 to TRBJ2-7; 7 bases are shared with TRBD2. After removal of 1 base from V and 7 bases from J, the junction contained 10 bases not matched to a gene. CDR1 and CDR2 (germline): MGHRA, YSYEKL. This CDR3 is 15 amino acids long. CDR3 DNA sequence: TGCGCCAGCAGCCAAGGGCCCGGGGGGACGCGAGAGCAGTACTTC. This translates into CASSQGPGGTREQYF.